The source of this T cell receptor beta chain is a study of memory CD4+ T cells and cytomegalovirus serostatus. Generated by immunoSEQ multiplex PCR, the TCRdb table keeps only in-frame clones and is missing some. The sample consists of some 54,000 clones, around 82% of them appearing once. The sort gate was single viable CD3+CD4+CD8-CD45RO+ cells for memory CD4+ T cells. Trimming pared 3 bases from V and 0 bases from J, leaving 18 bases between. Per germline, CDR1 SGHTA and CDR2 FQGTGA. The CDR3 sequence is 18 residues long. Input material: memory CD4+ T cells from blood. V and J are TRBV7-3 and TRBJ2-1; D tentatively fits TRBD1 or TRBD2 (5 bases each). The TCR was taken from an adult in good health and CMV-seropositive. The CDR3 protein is CASSLIGTGLGSYNEQFF. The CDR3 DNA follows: TGTGCCAGCAGCTTGATAGGGACCGGGTTGGGCTCCTACAATGAGCAGTTCTTC.